Shown below are 23 T cell receptor beta chains from a single sample sequenced in a study of beta chain features in type 1 diabetes. Every bit of the isolated RNA underwent reverse transcription, so sequencing read expressed TCRB transcripts. The table came from immunoSEQ multiplex PCR; TCRdb's copy has only in-frame clones and leaves some out. The data hold approximately 150,000 clones, with roughly 59% observed a single time. These receptors' antigens are unknown. The study's findings and limits: Within each of all four CD4+ subsets, Type 1 diabetes patients had TCRB CDR3s that were moderately but significantly shorter.

The sample taken for sequencing was naive CD4+ T cells from blood. The receptors shown here come from a man aged 25 to 40 with type 1 diabetes.

The chain employs TRBV30 and TRBJ1-1; 8 bases match TRBD1. This CDR3 comprises 15 residues. The germline CDR1 and CDR2 sequences are GTSNPN and SVGIG (reference sequence). V gave up 3 bases and J gave up 1 base; unmatched junction bases: 7. The chain's CDR3 is CAWSRYRGRNTEAFF. In nucleotides, the CDR3 is TGTGCCTGGAGCCGCTACAGGGGGAGGAACACTGAAGCTTTCTTT.

The gene calls are TRBV7-2 and TRBJ2-7; possibly TRBD1 for D (6 bases). Germline CDR1 SGHTA, CDR2 FQGNSA. Trimming took off 2 bases at V and 2 bases at J, with 13 bases between the two ends. This CDR3 region has 15 residues. For the CDR3, the DNA is TGTGCCAGCAGCTTAAGGGCAGGGGTGGCCTACGAGCAGTACTTC. Protein: CASSLRAGVAYEQYF.

The chain links TRBV30 to TRBJ1-1; unclear D gene. This CDR3 spans 11 amino acids. Germline values: CDR1 GTSNPN, CDR2 SVGIG (reference sequence). Trimming took off 2 bases at V and 2 bases at J, with 3 bases between the two ends. The chain's CDR3 is CAWSINTEAFF. Here the CDR3 DNA reads TGTGCCTGGAGTATTAACACTGAAGCTTTCTTT.

V is TRBV6-5 and J is TRBJ2-4, with D tentatively TRBD1 or TRBD2 (5 bases each). With 5 bases removed from V and 7 bases from J, the gap between germline ends came to 12 bases. This CDR3 comprises 13 residues. Germline V lookup: CDR1 MNHEY, CDR2 SVGAGI. The CDR3 DNA reads TGTGCCAGCAGTCAGACCGGGACCAACATTCAGTACTTC. Amino acid sequence: CASSQTGTNIQYF.

This clone was observed a handful of times. The CDR3 here is CASRLVRGPFADTQYF. The CDR3 DNA is TGTGCCAGCAGACTAGTGCGGGGGCCGTTTGCAGATACGCAGTATTTT. The chain is built from TRBV7-6 and TRBJ2-3, with D perhaps matching TRBD2 (7 bases). The CDR3 sequence is 16 residues long. Trimming removed 6 bases at V and 4 bases at J, with 20 bases between. The germline gives CDR1 SGHVS, CDR2 FNYEAQ.

This clone came up once. This chain links TRBV5-1 with TRBJ2-1; 10 nucleotides match TRBD2. After removal of 0 bases from V and 10 bases from J, the junction contained 4 bases not matched to a gene. This CDR3 region has 14 residues. Germline V gene data show CDR1 as SGHRS and CDR2 as YFSETQ. The chain's CDR3 is CASSLAVTSGEQFF. Here the CDR3 DNA reads TGCGCCAGCAGCTTGGCCGTGACTAGCGGGGAGCAGTTCTTC.

The chain employs TRBV11-2 and TRBJ2-7; D perhaps matches TRBD1 (5 bases). The CDR3 consists of 14 residues. In germline, CDR1 is SGHAT, CDR2 FQNNGV. The V and J ends lost 1 base and 5 bases respectively, with 12 bases between them. CDR3 in amino acids: CASSLASGRHEQYF. CDR3 coding DNA: TGTGCCAGCAGCTTAGCGTCAGGGCGGCACGAGCAGTACTTC.

The chain has TRBV11-2 and TRBJ1-1; D is perhaps TRBD1 (5 bases). Trimming took 0 bases from V and 4 from J, leaving 9 bases between them. This CDR3 is built from 14 residues. Germline lookup yields CDR1 SGHAT and CDR2 FQNNGV. The CDR3 loop reads CASSLDQGITEAFF. The CDR3 DNA reads TGTGCCAGCAGCTTAGATCAGGGTATCACTGAAGCTTTCTTT.

CDR3 loop: CSVSGQGSTGELFF. The CDR3 DNA sequence: TGCAGCGTTTCCGGACAGGGATCCACCGGGGAGCTGTTTTTT. This chain links TRBV29-1 with TRBJ2-2; 8 bases fit TRBD1. V gave up 5 bases and J gave up 4 bases; unmatched junction bases: 6. The CDR3 runs to 14 residues. Germline V gene lookup returns CDR1 SQVTM and CDR2 ANQGSEA.

For the CDR3, the DNA is TGTGCCAGCAGCTCCCAAGACAGGGGGGGCGAGACCCAGTACTTC. Protein sequence: CASSSQDRGGETQYF. The V and J genes are TRBV11-2 and TRBJ2-5; 9 bases fit TRBD1. Germline V gene data show CDR1 as SGHAT and CDR2 as FQNNGV. V was clipped by 4 bases and J by 5 bases; unmatched bases: 8. The CDR3 consists of 15 residues.

The chain links TRBV7-2 to TRBJ1-6; D remains unclear. CDR1 and CDR2 from the germline V gene are SGHTA and FQGNSA. The CDR3 runs to 11 residues. Deletions cut 5 bases from V and 7 bases from J, with 3 bases between. CDR3 sequence: CASSQNSPLHF. The CDR3 DNA sequence: TGTGCCAGCAGCCAGAATTCACCCCTCCACTTT.

This chain connects TRBV30 to TRBJ2-5, with D uncertain. The V end was cut by 0 bases, the J end by 4 bases, with 12 bases between. CDR1 is GTSNPN, CDR2 SVGIG, per germline (reference sequence). The CDR3 contains 14 residues. CDR3 bases: TGTGCCTGGAGTGTAAGTGAGGTCCTAGAGACCCAGTACTTC. As protein: CAWSVSEVLETQYF.

The V and J genes are TRBV9 and TRBJ2-7; 10 positions match TRBD1. The V segment lost 0 bases and the J segment 5 bases; nucleotides outside the gene matches: 2. This CDR3 region has 14 residues. The germline gives CDR1 SGDLS, CDR2 YYNGEE. CDR3 DNA sequence: TGTGCCAGCAGCGTAGGACAGGGGGCCGACGAGCAGTACTTC. Its protein is CASSVGQGADEQYF.

The chain recombines TRBV5-8 with TRBJ2-2; D might be TRBD1 (6 bases). Germline V gene data show CDR1 as SGHTS and CDR2 as YDEGEE. CDR3 length: 15 residues. Trimming took off 5 bases at V and 5 bases at J, with 16 bases between the two ends. The chain's CDR3 is CASSYEGRGTGELFF. CDR3 coding DNA: TGTGCCAGCAGTTATGAGGGCAGGGGTACCGGGGAGCTGTTTTTT.

V gene TRBV11-3 combines with J gene TRBJ2-7, with D unclear. The V gene's germline CDR1 is SGHNT and CDR2 YENEEA. The germline V and J ends were trimmed by 1 base and 6 bases, with 7 bases remaining between them. This CDR3 region has 12 residues. The CDR3 loop is CASSLGKSEQYF. The DNA of the CDR3 is TGTGCCAGCAGCTTAGGAAAGAGCGAGCAGTACTTC.

On this clone itself: Other nucleotide sequences from this sample produce the same CDR3. The chain has TRBV30 and TRBJ2-1; D is unresolved. The germline V gene encodes CDR1 GTSNPN and CDR2 SVGIG (reference sequence). The V end was cut by 3 bases, the J end by 0 bases, with 15 bases between. The CDR3 is made up of 16 amino acids. In DNA form, the CDR3 reads TGTGCCTGGAGCCCCTCAAGGACCAGCTCCTACAATGAGCAGTTCTTC. It specifies CAWSPSRTSSYNEQFF.

The V and J genes are TRBV9 and TRBJ1-6; D not certain. Trimming removed 0 bases at V and 7 bases at J, with 11 bases between. Germline values: CDR1 SGDLS, CDR2 YYNGEE. This CDR3 spans 15 amino acids. This chain's CDR3 is CASSVDGPINSPLHF. The CDR3 DNA reads as TGTGCCAGCAGCGTAGATGGGCCCATAAATTCACCCCTCCACTTT.

The chain uses TRBV14 and TRBJ2-1; TRBD1 matches at 7 bases. Germline CDR1 reads SGHDN; CDR2 reads FVKESK. CDR3 size: 13 residues. J lost 9 bases, V lost 4 bases, and 6 bases had no gene match. CDR3 sequence: CASSPQQGTEQFF. CDR3 coding DNA: TGTGCCAGCAGCCCGCAACAGGGGACTGAGCAGTTCTTC. Looking up the rest from reference TRBV14 and TRBJ2-1 gives the full variable domain: EAGVTQFPSHSVIEKGQTVTLRCDPISGHDNLYWYRRVMGKEIKFLLHFVKESKQDESGMPNNRFLAERTGGTYSTLKVQPAELEDSGVYFCASSPQQGTEQFFGPGTRLTVL.

This clone appeared a few times. J is TRBJ1-4 and V is TRBV4-1; possibly TRBD1 for D (5 bases). Germline V gene lookup returns CDR1 MGHRA and CDR2 YSYEKL. The CDR3 length is 14 residues. V was cut by 2 bases and J by 8 bases, with 12 bases left in between. DNA of the CDR3: TGCGCCAGCAGCCAACAGGGTCTGGACGAAAAACTGTTTTTT. Protein: CASSQQGLDEKLFF.

The chain recombines TRBV4-1 with TRBJ2-7; D may be TRBD1 (5 bases). This CDR3 has 15 residues. V was clipped by 1 base and J by 3 bases, with 13 bases between them. From germline, CDR1 is MGHRA and CDR2 YSYEKL. DNA for the CDR3: TGCGCCAGCAGCCAAGGCGATAGACAGAACTACGAGCAGTACTTC. This codes for CASSQGDRQNYEQYF.

This clone was seen more than once but under ten times. This sequence joins TRBV7-2 and TRBJ2-1; D is uncertain. The CDR3 contains 15 residues. CDR1 is SGHTA, CDR2 FQGNSA, per germline. Between the trimmed V and J ends, which lost 5 bases and 0 bases, there was a span of 11 bases. This chain's CDR3 is CASSTDVSSYNEQFF. The CDR3 DNA follows: TGTGCCAGCAGCACGGACGTTAGCTCCTACAATGAGCAGTTCTTC.

V usage is TRBV7-2 and J usage is TRBJ2-2; D may be TRBD1 (5 bases). Germline CDR1 SGHTA, CDR2 FQGNSA. The CDR3 runs 13 residues. V was clipped by 5 bases and J by 7 bases, with 11 bases between them. The CDR3 sequence is CASSPQAIGELFF. For the CDR3, the DNA is TGTGCCAGCAGCCCACAGGCGATCGGGGAGCTGTTTTTT.

This chain links TRBV21-1 with TRBJ2-4; the table's TRBD2 call for D was not verified on the DNA. TRBV21-1 is designated a pseudogene. The CDR3 has 15 residues. The CDR3 reads CASSREFRAKNIQYF. CDR3 DNA: TGTGCCAGCAGCAGAGAATTCCGAGCCAAAAACATTCAGTACTTC.